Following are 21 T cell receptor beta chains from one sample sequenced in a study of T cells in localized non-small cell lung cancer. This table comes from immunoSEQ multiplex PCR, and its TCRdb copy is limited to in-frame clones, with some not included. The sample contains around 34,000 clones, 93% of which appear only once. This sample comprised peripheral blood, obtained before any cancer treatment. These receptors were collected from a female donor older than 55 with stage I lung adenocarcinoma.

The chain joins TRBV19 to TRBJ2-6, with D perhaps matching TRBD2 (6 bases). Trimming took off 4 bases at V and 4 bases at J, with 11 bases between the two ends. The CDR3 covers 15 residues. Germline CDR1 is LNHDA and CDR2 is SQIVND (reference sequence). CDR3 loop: CASSSGGLGANVLTF. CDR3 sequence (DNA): TGTGCCAGTAGTAGTGGAGGGCTGGGGGCCAACGTCCTGACTTTC.

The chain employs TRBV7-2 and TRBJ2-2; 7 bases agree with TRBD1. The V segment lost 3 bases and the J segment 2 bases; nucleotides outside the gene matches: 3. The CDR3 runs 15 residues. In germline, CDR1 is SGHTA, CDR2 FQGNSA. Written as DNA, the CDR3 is TGTGCCAGCAGCTTGGACAGGATAAACACCGGGGAGCTGTTTTTT. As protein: CASSLDRINTGELFF.

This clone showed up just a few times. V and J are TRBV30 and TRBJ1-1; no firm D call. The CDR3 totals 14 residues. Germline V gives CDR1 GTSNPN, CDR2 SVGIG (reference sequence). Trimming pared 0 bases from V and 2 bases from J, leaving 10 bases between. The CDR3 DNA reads TGTGCCTGGAGTGTGTCGTGGGCTAACACTGAAGCTTTCTTT. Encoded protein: CAWSVSWANTEAFF.

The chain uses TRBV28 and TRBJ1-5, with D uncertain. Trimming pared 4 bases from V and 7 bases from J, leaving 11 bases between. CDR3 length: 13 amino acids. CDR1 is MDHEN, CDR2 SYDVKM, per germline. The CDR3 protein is CASSSWNNQPQHF. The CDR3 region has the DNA TGTGCCAGCAGTTCCTGGAATAACCAGCCCCAGCATTTT.

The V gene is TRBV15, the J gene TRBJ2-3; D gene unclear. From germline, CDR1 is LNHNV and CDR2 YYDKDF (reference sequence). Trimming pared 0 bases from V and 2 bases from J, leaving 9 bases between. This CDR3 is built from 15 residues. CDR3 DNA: TGTGCCACCAGCAGAGACATTGAACTCACAGATACGCAGTATTTT. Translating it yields CATSRDIELTDTQYF.

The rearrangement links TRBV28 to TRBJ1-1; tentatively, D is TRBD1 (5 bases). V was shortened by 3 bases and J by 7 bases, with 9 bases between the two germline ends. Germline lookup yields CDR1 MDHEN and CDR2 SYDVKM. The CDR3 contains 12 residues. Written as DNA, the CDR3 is TGTGCCAGCAGTTTCCTCGGGGGTGAAGCTTTCTTT. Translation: CASSFLGGEAFF.

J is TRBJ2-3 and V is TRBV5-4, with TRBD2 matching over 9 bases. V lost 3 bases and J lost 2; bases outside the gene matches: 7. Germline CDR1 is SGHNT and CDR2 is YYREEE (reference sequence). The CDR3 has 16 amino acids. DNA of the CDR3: TGTGCCAGCAGCTCCGCGGGGGGGCGTGTCACAGATACGCAGTATTTT. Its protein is CASSSAGGRVTDTQYF.

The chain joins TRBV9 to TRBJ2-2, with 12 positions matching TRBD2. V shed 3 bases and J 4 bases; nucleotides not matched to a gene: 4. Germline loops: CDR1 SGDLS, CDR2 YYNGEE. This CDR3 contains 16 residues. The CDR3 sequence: CASSGGLAGFTGELFF. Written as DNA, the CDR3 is TGTGCCAGCAGCGGCGGACTAGCGGGGTTCACCGGGGAGCTGTTTTTT.

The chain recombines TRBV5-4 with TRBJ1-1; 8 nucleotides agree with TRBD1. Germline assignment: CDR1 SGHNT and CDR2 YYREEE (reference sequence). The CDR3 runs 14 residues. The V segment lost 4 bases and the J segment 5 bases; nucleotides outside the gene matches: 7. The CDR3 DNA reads TGTGCCAGCAGCCCACGGACAGGGCCGACTGAAGCTTTCTTT. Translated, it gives CASSPRTGPTEAFF.

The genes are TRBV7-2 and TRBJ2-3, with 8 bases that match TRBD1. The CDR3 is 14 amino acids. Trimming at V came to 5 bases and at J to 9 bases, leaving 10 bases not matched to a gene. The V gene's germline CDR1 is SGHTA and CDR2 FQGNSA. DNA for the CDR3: TGTGCCAGCAGCGGGGGGACAGGACCTCTGACGCAGTATTTT. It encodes CASSGGTGPLTQYF.

CDR3 coding DNA: TGTGCCAGCAGCTTACCTTTAACAGCTAACTATGGCTACACCTTC. This codes for CASSLPLTANYGYTF. V and J are TRBV7-8 and TRBJ1-2; D remains ambiguous. The CDR3 runs 15 residues. Germline loops: CDR1 SGHVS, CDR2 FQNEAQ. Deletions cut 2 bases from V and 0 bases from J, with 10 bases between.

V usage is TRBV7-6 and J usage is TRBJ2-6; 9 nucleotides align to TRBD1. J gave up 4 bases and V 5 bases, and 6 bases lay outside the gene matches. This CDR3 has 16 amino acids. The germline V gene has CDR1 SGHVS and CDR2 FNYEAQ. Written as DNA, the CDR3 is TGTGCCAGCAGCCTAGACAGGGGGAACGGGGCCAACGTCCTGACTTTC. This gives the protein CASSLDRGNGANVLTF.

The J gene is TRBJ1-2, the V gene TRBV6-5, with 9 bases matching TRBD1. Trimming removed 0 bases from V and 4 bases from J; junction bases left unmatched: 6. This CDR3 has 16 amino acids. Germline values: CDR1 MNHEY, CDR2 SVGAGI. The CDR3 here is CASSYSGQGPSYGYTF. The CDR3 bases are TGTGCCAGCAGTTACTCGGGACAGGGTCCCTCCTATGGCTACACCTTC.

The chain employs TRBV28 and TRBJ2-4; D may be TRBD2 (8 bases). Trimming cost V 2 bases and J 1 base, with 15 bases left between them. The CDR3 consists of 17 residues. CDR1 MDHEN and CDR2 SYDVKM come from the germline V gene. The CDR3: CASSLREGAKAKNIQYF. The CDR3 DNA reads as TGTGCCAGCAGTTTACGGGAGGGGGCGAAGGCCAAAAACATTCAGTACTTC.

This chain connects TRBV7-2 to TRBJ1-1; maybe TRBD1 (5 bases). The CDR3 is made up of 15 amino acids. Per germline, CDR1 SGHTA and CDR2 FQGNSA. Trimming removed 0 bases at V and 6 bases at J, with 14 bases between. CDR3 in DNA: TGTGCCAGCAGCTTAGCCGGGGGTAAAGGGCCTGAAGCTTTCTTT. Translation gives CASSLAGGKGPEAFF.

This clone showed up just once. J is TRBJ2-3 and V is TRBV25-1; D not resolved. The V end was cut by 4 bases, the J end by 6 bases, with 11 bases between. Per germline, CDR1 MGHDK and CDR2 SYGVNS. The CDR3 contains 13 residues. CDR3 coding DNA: TGTGCCAGCAGTGCGCAGCTCACCGATACGCAGTATTTT. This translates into CASSAQLTDTQYF. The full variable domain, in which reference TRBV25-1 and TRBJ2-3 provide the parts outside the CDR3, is EADIYQTPRYLVIGTGKKITLECSQTMGHDKMYWYQQDPGMELHLIHYSYGVNSTEKGDLSSESTVSRIRTEHFPLTLESARPSHTSQYLCASSAQLTDTQYFGPGTRLTVL.

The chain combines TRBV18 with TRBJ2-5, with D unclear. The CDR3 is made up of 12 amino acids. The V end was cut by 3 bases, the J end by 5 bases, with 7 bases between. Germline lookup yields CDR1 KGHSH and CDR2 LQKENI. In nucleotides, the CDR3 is TGTGCCAGCTCACCCGCCAGGGAGACCCAGTACTTC. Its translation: CASSPARETQYF.

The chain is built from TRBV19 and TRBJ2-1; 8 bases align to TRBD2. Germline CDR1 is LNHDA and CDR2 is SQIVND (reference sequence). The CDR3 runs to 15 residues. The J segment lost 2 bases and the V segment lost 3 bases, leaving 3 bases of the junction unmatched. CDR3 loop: CASSIPGGAYNEQFF. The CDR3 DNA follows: TGTGCCAGTAGTATCCCGGGAGGGGCCTACAATGAGCAGTTCTTC.

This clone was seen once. CDR3 DNA: TGTGCCAGCAGCCCAACGGGATTCCCGGGAGAGACCCAGTACTTC. It specifies CASSPTGFPGETQYF. The chain employs TRBV7-6 and TRBJ2-5, with D possibly being TRBD2 (5 bases). Germline values: CDR1 SGHVS, CDR2 FNYEAQ. The CDR3 spans 15 residues. The V and J ends lost 5 bases and 4 bases respectively, with 17 bases between them.

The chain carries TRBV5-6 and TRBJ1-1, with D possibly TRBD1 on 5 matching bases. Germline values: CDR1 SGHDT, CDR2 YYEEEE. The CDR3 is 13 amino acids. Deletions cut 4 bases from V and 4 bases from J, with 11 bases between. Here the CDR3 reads CASSRQGGTEAFF. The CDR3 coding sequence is TGTGCCAGCAGCCGCCAGGGTGGCACTGAAGCTTTCTTT.

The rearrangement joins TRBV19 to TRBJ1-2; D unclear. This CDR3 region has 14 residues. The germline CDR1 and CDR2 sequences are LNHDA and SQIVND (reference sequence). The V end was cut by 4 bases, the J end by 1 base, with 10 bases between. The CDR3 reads CASSNLGINYGYTF. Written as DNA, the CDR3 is TGTGCCAGTAGTAACCTGGGGATTAACTATGGCTACACCTTC.